Below, 27 T cell receptor beta chains from the same sample are listed, as sequenced in a study of OX40 agonist ivuxolimab in advanced cancers. The repertoire was sequenced with immunoSEQ multiplex PCR; TCRdb's copy has only in-frame clones and lacks some. The table has approximately 40,000 clones, over 70% seen once. The sample consisted of CD4+ or CD8+ T cells sorted from blood, taken in a trial of the OX40 agonist ivuxolimab. The receptors stem from an adult with an advanced solid tumor such as melanoma, head and neck, liver or kidney cancer.

The rearrangement links TRBV18 to TRBJ1-2, with D maybe TRBD1 (6 bases). This CDR3 has 15 residues. The V gene's germline CDR1 is KGHSH and CDR2 LQKENI. The V end was cut by 3 bases, the J end by 5 bases, with 16 bases between. The CDR3 is CASSPSQGLMYGYTF. The DNA of the CDR3 is TGTGCCAGCTCACCTTCTCAGGGGCTGATGTATGGCTACACCTTC. Complete variable domain (other parts from reference TRBV18 and TRBJ1-2): NAGVMQNPRHLVRRRGQEARLRCSPMKGHSHVYWYRQLPEEGLKFMVYLQKENIIDESGMPKERFSAEFPKEGPSILRIQQVVRGDSAAYFCASSPSQGLMYGYTFGSGTRLTVV.

The CDR3 nucleotides are TGTGCCAGCAGTCGCTTGGGTGCTAGCACAGATACGCAGTATTTT. It codes for CASSRLGASTDTQYF. The rearrangement links TRBV7-2 to TRBJ2-3, with unresolved D. The CDR3 contains 15 residues. Germline CDR1 and CDR2: SGHTA and FQGNSA. V lost 6 bases, J lost 0 bases, and 13 bases lay in between.

This clone was recorded a few times. V gene TRBV28 combines with J gene TRBJ1-1; weak D call: TRBD1 (5 bases). The CDR3 loop spans 12 amino acids. Trimming took off 3 bases at V and 7 bases at J, with 9 bases between the two ends. Germline assignment: CDR1 MDHEN and CDR2 SYDVKM. The CDR3 DNA reads TGTGCCAGCAGTTTTGGTGGGGGTGAAGCTTTCTTT. Its translation: CASSFGGGEAFF. The full variable domain, rest sourced from reference TRBV28 and TRBJ1-1, is DVKVTQSSRYLVKRTGEKVFLECVQDMDHENMFWYRQDPGLGLRLIYFSYDVKMKEKGDIPEGYSVSREKKERFSLILESASTNQTSMYLCASSFGGGEAFFGQGTRLTVV.

V is TRBV4-3 and J is TRBJ2-1; D is unclear. The CDR3 covers 15 residues. V was trimmed by 4 bases and J by 2 bases, leaving 12 bases between them. In germline, CDR1 is LGHNA, CDR2 YSLEER. CDR3 protein: CASSRDGGTYNEQFF. The DNA of the CDR3 is TGCGCCAGCAGCCGGGATGGCGGTACCTACAATGAGCAGTTCTTC.

V gene TRBV2 combines with J gene TRBJ1-2; 9 positions match TRBD1. The germline V gene encodes CDR1 SNHLY and CDR2 FYNNEI. Trimming took 4 bases from V and 7 from J; bases not matched to a gene: 10. The CDR3 covers 15 residues. This CDR3 reads CASSVLTTGGSGYTF. In DNA form, the CDR3 reads TGTGCCAGCAGTGTACTAACTACAGGGGGCTCTGGCTACACCTTC.

The gene calls are TRBV9 and TRBJ2-3, with D tentatively TRBD1 or TRBD2 (6 bases each). Germline loops: CDR1 SGDLS, CDR2 YYNGEE. The CDR3 runs 17 residues. Trimming cost V 3 bases and J 3 bases, with 20 bases left between them. The CDR3 sequence: CASSALKKRGGTDTQYF. CDR3 in DNA: TGTGCCAGCAGCGCTCTTAAAAAGCGAGGGGGGACAGATACGCAGTATTTT.

J is TRBJ1-5 and V is TRBV6-6, with unresolved D. Germline V gene sequence: CDR1 MNHNY, CDR2 SVGAGI (reference sequence). This CDR3 spans 15 amino acids. V was trimmed by 5 bases and J by 2 bases, leaving 13 bases between them. CDR3 in amino acids: CASSDRGRRNQPQHF. The DNA for the CDR3 is TGTGCCAGCAGTGACCGAGGACGGCGCAATCAGCCCCAGCATTTT.

The V gene is TRBV5-4, the J gene TRBJ2-7; D might be TRBD1 or TRBD2, each matching 5 bases. CDR3 size: 15 residues. The germline gives CDR1 SGHNT, CDR2 YYREEE (reference sequence). Trimming shortened V by 0 bases and J by 2 bases, and 12 bases separated the two germline ends. The CDR3 region has the DNA TGTGCCAGCAGCTTGGCGGGGACCCCTACCTACGAGCAGTACTTC. As protein: CASSLAGTPTYEQYF.

V usage is TRBV11-3 and J usage is TRBJ2-3; 7 nucleotides align to TRBD2. The CDR3 covers 14 residues. The V and J ends lost 5 bases and 2 bases, in that order; junction bases with no gene match: 4. Germline CDR1 reads SGHNT; CDR2 reads YENEEA. The CDR3 loop reads CASSLSGPTDTQYF. As DNA, the CDR3 is TGTGCCAGCAGCCTTAGCGGGCCCACAGATACGCAGTATTTT. Supplemented by reference TRBV11-3 and TRBJ2-3, the full variable domain reads EAGVVQSPRYKIIEKKQPVAFWCNPISGHNTLYWYLQNLGQGPELLIRYENEEAVDDSQLPKDRFSAERLKGVDSTLKIQPAELGDSAVYLCASSLSGPTDTQYFGPGTRLTVL.

CDR3 amino acids: CASSALQGGAFF. The CDR3 DNA follows: TGTGCCAGCAGCGCCCTCCAGGGGGGAGCTTTCTTT. This chain joins TRBV5-6 and TRBJ1-1; 7 bases line up with TRBD1. Germline V gene data show CDR1 as SGHDT and CDR2 as YYEEEE. The CDR3 consists of 12 residues. Trimming cost V 4 bases and J 10 bases; bases outside gene matches: 7.

This clone is a singleton in its sample. The gene calls are TRBV7-2 and TRBJ2-5; 14 bases fit TRBD2. With V trimmed by 5 bases and J by 5 bases, 7 bases remained unmatched. CDR1 is SGHTA, CDR2 FQGNSA, per germline. CDR3 length: 16 amino acids. As DNA, the CDR3 is TGTGCCAGCAGCGGACGACTAGCGGGAGGGGGTGAGACCCAGTACTTC. Translating it yields CASSGRLAGGGETQYF.

The rearrangement links TRBV28 to TRBJ2-1, with D uncertain. The V gene's germline CDR1 is MDHEN and CDR2 SYDVKM. Trimming shortened V by 5 bases and J by 9 bases, and 8 bases separated the two germline ends. The CDR3 length is 11 residues. The CDR3 loop reads CASSRIREQFF. In DNA form, the CDR3 reads TGTGCCAGCAGTCGGATACGTGAGCAGTTCTTC.

The chain joins TRBV7-3 to TRBJ2-1, with D perhaps matching TRBD2 (6 bases). CDR1 and CDR2 from the germline V gene are SGHTA and FQGTGA. The CDR3 is 14 amino acids. V gave up 2 bases and J gave up 7 bases, with 12 bases separating them. For the CDR3, the DNA is TGTGCCAGCAGCTTATCGGGAGCAGGGAATGAGCAGTTCTTC. It specifies CASSLSGAGNEQFF.

This clone was seen once. The chain joins TRBV2 to TRBJ2-7; 12 nucleotides agree with TRBD2. CDR1 SNHLY and CDR2 FYNNEI come from the germline V gene. This CDR3 region has 15 residues. V gave up 7 bases and J gave up 6 bases; unmatched junction bases: 10. The DNA of the CDR3 is TGTGCCAGCATCCGACTAGCGGGAGTCGCTGGCGAGCAGTACTTC. Translated, it gives CASIRLAGVAGEQYF.

CDR3 sequence (DNA): TGCGCCAGCAGCCAGAATCTAAGATTTGGGACTAGTGGTGAGACCCAGTACTTC. Its protein is CASSQNLRFGTSGETQYF. This chain links TRBV4-1 with TRBJ2-5; 8 nucleotides agree with TRBD2. Germline assignment: CDR1 MGHRA and CDR2 YSYEKL. J gave up 5 bases and V 3 bases, and 17 bases lay outside the gene matches. The CDR3 sequence is 18 residues long.

The V call is TRBV30, the J call TRBJ2-7, with TRBD1 as a possible D gene (5 bases). V was clipped by 3 bases and J by 4 bases, with 13 bases between them. The CDR3 sequence is 13 residues long. From germline, CDR1 is GTSNPN and CDR2 SVGIG (reference sequence). CDR3: CAWRGQGGYEQYF. The CDR3 DNA sequence: TGTGCCTGGAGAGGGCAGGGTGGATACGAGCAGTACTTC.

CDR3 nucleotide sequence: TGTGCCAGCAGCTTCGGGAACCACTACAATGAGCAGTTCTTC. Protein sequence: CASSFGNHYNEQFF. The rearrangement uses TRBV13 and TRBJ2-1; D may be TRBD2 (5 bases). This CDR3 region has 14 residues. Germline CDR1 PRHDT, CDR2 FYEKMQ (reference sequence). V was trimmed by 3 bases and J by 3 bases, leaving 9 bases between them.

The chain uses TRBV28 and TRBJ2-1; 7 nucleotides line up with TRBD1. Trimming cost V 7 bases and J 7 bases; bases outside gene matches: 16. The CDR3 length is 16 residues. CDR1 MDHEN and CDR2 SYDVKM come from the germline V gene. The CDR3 DNA follows: TGTGCCAGCAACCCCCCAGGACAGGCCCTGGAGAATGAGCAGTTCTTC. This sequence encodes CASNPPGQALENEQFF.

The chain uses TRBV9 and TRBJ1-1, with 9 nucleotides matching TRBD1. This CDR3 region has 16 residues. With V trimmed by 0 bases and J by 4 bases, 7 bases remained unmatched. Germline-derived CDR1 and CDR2 are SGDLS and YYNGEE. The CDR3 coding sequence is TGTGCCAGCAGCGTAGGAGTGGGACAGGGTAGCACTGAAGCTTTCTTT. This gives the protein CASSVGVGQGSTEAFF.

The genes are TRBV10-1 and TRBJ2-5; D is unclear. The germline V gene encodes CDR1 WNHNN and CDR2 SYGVQD (reference sequence). V was trimmed by 0 bases and J by 5 bases, leaving 10 bases between them. CDR3 length: 14 residues. CDR3 loop: CASSESQTLETQYF. DNA for the CDR3: TGCGCCAGCAGTGAGTCCCAAACCCTGGAGACCCAGTACTTC.

The chain combines TRBV30 with TRBJ2-6; no reliable D call. The V gene's germline CDR1 is GTSNPN and CDR2 SVGIG (reference sequence). CDR3 length: 17 amino acids. V dropped 0 bases and J dropped 0 bases, with 12 bases sitting between them. CDR3 DNA sequence: TGTGCCTGGAGTGTACAAGGGCTCGGCTCTGGGGCCAACGTCCTGACTTTC. Translation: CAWSVQGLGSGANVLTF.

This clone was detected a few times. Other DNA variants within this sample encode the same CDR3. The V gene is TRBV18, the J gene TRBJ1-1, with D hard to call. Trimming cost V 3 bases and J 2 bases, with 10 bases left between them. The germline gives CDR1 KGHSH, CDR2 LQKENI. This CDR3 comprises 14 residues. CDR3 DNA: TGTGCCAGCTCACCCCAAGGAGCAAACACTGAAGCTTTCTTT. The encoded protein is CASSPQGANTEAFF.

The rearrangement links TRBV29-1 to TRBJ1-1, with TRBD1 as a possible D gene (5 bases). The germline V gene has CDR1 SQVTM and CDR2 ANQGSEA. Trimming shortened V by 5 bases and J by 2 bases, and 12 bases separated the two germline ends. The CDR3 runs to 13 residues. CDR3 nucleotide sequence: TGCAGCGTTTATGGGGGAGTCAACACTGAAGCTTTCTTT. Protein sequence: CSVYGGVNTEAFF.

The V gene is TRBV19, the J gene TRBJ1-2; D is possibly TRBD1 (5 bases). CDR1 LNHDA and CDR2 SQIVND come from the germline V gene (reference sequence). The CDR3 extends over 14 amino acids. V gave up 4 bases and J gave up 1 base, with 10 bases separating them. CDR3 protein: CASSRGVVNYGYTF. The CDR3, as DNA: TGTGCCAGTAGTAGAGGGGTCGTTAACTATGGCTACACCTTC.

The CDR3 region has the DNA TGTGCCAGCAGCCCAATGGGCGGGGGACGCACTGAAGCTTTCTTT. It encodes CASSPMGGGRTEAFF. The genes are TRBV7-2 and TRBJ1-1; maybe TRBD1 (5 bases). V was cut by 5 bases and J by 4 bases, with 17 bases left in between. Germline CDR1 reads SGHTA; CDR2 reads FQGNSA. The CDR3 is 15 amino acids.

The CDR3 loop reads CASSRDLGRFYEQYF. The DNA of the CDR3 is TGTGCCAGCAGCAGGGATCTGGGGCGCTTCTACGAGCAGTACTTC. V usage is TRBV7-2 and J usage is TRBJ2-7, with D possibly being TRBD1 (5 bases). The CDR3 consists of 15 residues. Per the germline V gene, CDR1 is SGHTA and CDR2 is FQGNSA. The V gene lost 5 bases and the J gene lost 3 bases, with 17 bases spanning the gap.

The chain links TRBV6-1 to TRBJ1-5; the D gene is possibly TRBD1 (6 bases). This CDR3 is 16 amino acids long. Germline values: CDR1 MNHNS, CDR2 SASEGT. V lost 4 bases, J lost 3 bases, and 16 bases lay in between. The CDR3 sequence is CASSAPGTSYNQPQHF. DNA for the CDR3: TGTGCCAGCAGTGCCCCCGGGACAAGTTACAATCAGCCCCAGCATTTT.